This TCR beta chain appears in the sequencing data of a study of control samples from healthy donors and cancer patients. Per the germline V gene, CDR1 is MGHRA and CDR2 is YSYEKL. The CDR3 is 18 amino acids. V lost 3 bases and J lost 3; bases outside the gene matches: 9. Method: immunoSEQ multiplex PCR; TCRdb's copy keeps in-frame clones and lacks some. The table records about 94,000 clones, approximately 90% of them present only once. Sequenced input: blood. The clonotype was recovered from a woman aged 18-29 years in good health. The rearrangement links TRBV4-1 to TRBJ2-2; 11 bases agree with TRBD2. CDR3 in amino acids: CASSQGLAGGPDTGELFF. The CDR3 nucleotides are TGCGCCAGCAGCCAGGGTTTAGCGGGGGGGCCGGACACCGGGGAGCTGTTTTTT.